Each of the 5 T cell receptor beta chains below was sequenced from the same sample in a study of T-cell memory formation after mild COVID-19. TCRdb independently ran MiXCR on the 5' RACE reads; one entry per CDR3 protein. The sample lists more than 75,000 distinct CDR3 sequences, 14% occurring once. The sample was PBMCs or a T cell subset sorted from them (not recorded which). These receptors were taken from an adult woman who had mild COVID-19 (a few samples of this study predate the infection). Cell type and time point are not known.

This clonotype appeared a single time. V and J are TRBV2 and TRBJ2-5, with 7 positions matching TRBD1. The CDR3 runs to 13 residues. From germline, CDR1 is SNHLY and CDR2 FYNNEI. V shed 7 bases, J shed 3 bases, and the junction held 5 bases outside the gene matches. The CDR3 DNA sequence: TGTGCCAGCACGGAAACAGGGGAAGAGACCCAGTACTTC. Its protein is CASTETGEETQYF. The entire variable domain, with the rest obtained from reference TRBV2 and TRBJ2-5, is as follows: EPEVTQTPSHQVTQMGQEVILRCVPISNHLYFYWYRQILGQKVEFLVSFYNNEISEKSEIFDDQFSVERPDGSNFTLKIRSTKLEDSAMYFCASTETGEETQYFGPGTRLLVL.

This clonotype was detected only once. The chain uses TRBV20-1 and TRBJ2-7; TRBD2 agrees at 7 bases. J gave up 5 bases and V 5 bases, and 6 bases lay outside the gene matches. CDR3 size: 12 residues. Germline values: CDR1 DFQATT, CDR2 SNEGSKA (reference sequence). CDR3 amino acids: CSAQPTSDEQYF. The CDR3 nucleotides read TGCAGTGCTCAACCCACTAGCGACGAGCAGTACTTC.

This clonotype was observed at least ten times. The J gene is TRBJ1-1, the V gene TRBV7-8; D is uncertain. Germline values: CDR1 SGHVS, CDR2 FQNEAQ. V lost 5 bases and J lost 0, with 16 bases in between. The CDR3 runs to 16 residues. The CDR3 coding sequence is TGTGCCAGCAGCCTCATGGGCGGAAACATGAACACTGAAGCTTTCTTT. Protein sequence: CASSLMGGNMNTEAFF.

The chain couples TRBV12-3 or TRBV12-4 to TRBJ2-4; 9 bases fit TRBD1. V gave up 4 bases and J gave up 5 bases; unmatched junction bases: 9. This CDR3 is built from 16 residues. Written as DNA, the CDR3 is TGTGCCAGCAGTTCAGCCGGGACAGGGTTCCAAAACATTCAGTACTTC. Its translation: CASSSAGTGFQNIQYF.

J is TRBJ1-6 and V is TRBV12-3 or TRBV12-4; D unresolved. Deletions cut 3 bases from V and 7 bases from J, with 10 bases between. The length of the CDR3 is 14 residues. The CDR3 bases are TGTGCCAGCAGTTTTGGGCGAGGGAATTCACCCCTCCACTTT. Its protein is CASSFGRGNSPLHF.